This T cell receptor (beta chain) was observed in a study of shared clonotypes between healthy human individuals. CDR3 size: 13 residues. The junction had 5 bases not matched to a gene; V was cut back by 4 bases and J by 3 bases. Germline CDR1 and CDR2: SQVTM and ANQGSEA. Generated by immunoSEQ multiplex PCR, the TCRdb table keeps only in-frame clones and is missing some. The sample holds around 600,000 clones, 98% seen once. Worth noting for this clone: The antigen remains undetermined.

The study's findings and limits: Sampling was confined to blood; repertoires within tissues likely differ. On the whole, naive subsets had larger estimated richness than memory subsets had. For naive CD4 cells, approximately 5% of clonotypes were shared across a handful of donors.

Naive CD8 cells, CD45RO-negative and positively selected for CCR7, excluded terminally differentiated effector memory CD45RA+ cells. The sequenced material came from naive CD8+ T cells sorted from blood. The V call is TRBV29-1, the J call TRBJ1-1; TRBD1 matches 7 bases. The sequence came from a man aged 25 to 40 in good health. The CDR3 loop is CSVGNRGDTEAFF. CDR3 nucleotide sequence: TGCAGCGTTGGGAACAGGGGAGACACTGAAGCTTTCTTT.